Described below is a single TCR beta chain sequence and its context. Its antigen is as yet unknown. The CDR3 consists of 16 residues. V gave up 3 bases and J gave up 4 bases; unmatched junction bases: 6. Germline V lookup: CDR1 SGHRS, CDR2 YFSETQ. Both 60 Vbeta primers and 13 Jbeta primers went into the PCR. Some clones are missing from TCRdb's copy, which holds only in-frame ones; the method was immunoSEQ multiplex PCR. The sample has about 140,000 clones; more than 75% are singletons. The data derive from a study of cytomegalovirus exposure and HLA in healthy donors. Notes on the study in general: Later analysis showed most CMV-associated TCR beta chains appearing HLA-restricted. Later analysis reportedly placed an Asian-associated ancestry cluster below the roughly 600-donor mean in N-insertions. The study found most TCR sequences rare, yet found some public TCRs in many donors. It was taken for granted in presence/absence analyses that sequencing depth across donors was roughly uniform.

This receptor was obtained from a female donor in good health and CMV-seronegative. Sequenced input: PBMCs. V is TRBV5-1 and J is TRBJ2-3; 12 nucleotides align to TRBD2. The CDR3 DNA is TGCGCCAGCAGCTCCCGACTAGCGGGAGTAGCAGATACGCAGTATTTT. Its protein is CASSSRLAGVADTQYF.